The 6 T cell receptor beta chains listed next were all sequenced from one sample in a study of T cell responses to AZD1222 COVID-19 vaccine. Clones were sequenced by immunoSEQ multiplex PCR, and TCRdb holds only the in-frame ones, with some missing. The sample contains around 100,000 clones, 85% to 90% of which appear only once. Specimen: peripheral blood, collected on day 0 of AZD1222 vaccination. Source of these receptors: an adult in good health.

The chain combines TRBV2 with TRBJ1-1; TRBD1 agrees at 8 bases. The CDR3 spans 14 residues. Germline V gene data show CDR1 as SNHLY and CDR2 as FYNNEI. Trimming removed 6 bases from V and 5 bases from J; junction bases left unmatched: 8. DNA for the CDR3: TGTGCCAGCAGCTACAGGGGGGCAAGGACTGAAGCTTTCTTT. It is translated as CASSYRGARTEAFF.

The V call is TRBV3-1 (or the pseudogene TRBV3-2), the J call TRBJ1-1; tentative D call: TRBD1 (6 bases). This CDR3 contains 15 residues. V lost 4 bases to trimming and J lost 3 bases, with 15 bases between them. Germline CDR1 and CDR2: LGHDT and YNNKEL (reference sequence). The CDR3 bases are TGTGCCAGCAGCCCCTCGCGAGGGGGGGACACTGAAGCTTTCTTT. As protein: CASSPSRGGDTEAFF.

V usage is TRBV19 and J usage is TRBJ2-1; 8 positions agree with TRBD1. Germline CDR1 and CDR2: LNHDA and SQIVND (reference sequence). This CDR3 region has 14 residues. J lost 6 bases, V lost 9 bases, and 10 bases had no gene match. The DNA for the CDR3 is TGTGCCAGCACCTTAAGGACAGGGAGCAATGAGCAGTTCTTC. As protein: CASTLRTGSNEQFF.

The chain recombines TRBV14 with TRBJ2-3, with TRBD2 identical over 12 bases. The length of the CDR3 is 15 residues. V was pared by 4 bases and J by 1 base, with 0 bases of the junction left unmatched. CDR1 is SGHDN, CDR2 FVKESK, per germline. CDR3 DNA: TGTGCCAGCAGCCGGACTAGCGGGGGCACAGATACGCAGTATTTT. Its translation: CASSRTSGGTDTQYF.

The chain has TRBV11-1 and TRBJ1-6; no clear D gene. The germline V gene has CDR1 SGHAT and CDR2 FQDESV (reference sequence). V dropped 2 bases and J dropped 5 bases, with 10 bases sitting between them. This CDR3 is built from 15 residues. The CDR3 DNA sequence: TGTGCCAGCAGCTTACGAACCGGGCATAATTCACCCCTCCACTTT. Protein product: CASSLRTGHNSPLHF.

This chain uses TRBV27 with TRBJ1-1; unclear D gene. V dropped 5 bases and J dropped 1 base, with 20 bases sitting between them. This CDR3 spans 17 amino acids. Germline loops: CDR1 MNHEY, CDR2 SMNVEV (reference sequence). The DNA for the CDR3 is TGTGCCAGCAGTACAAATTCCCCAGGACTGGGGAACACTGAAGCTTTCTTT. Protein sequence: CASSTNSPGLGNTEAFF.